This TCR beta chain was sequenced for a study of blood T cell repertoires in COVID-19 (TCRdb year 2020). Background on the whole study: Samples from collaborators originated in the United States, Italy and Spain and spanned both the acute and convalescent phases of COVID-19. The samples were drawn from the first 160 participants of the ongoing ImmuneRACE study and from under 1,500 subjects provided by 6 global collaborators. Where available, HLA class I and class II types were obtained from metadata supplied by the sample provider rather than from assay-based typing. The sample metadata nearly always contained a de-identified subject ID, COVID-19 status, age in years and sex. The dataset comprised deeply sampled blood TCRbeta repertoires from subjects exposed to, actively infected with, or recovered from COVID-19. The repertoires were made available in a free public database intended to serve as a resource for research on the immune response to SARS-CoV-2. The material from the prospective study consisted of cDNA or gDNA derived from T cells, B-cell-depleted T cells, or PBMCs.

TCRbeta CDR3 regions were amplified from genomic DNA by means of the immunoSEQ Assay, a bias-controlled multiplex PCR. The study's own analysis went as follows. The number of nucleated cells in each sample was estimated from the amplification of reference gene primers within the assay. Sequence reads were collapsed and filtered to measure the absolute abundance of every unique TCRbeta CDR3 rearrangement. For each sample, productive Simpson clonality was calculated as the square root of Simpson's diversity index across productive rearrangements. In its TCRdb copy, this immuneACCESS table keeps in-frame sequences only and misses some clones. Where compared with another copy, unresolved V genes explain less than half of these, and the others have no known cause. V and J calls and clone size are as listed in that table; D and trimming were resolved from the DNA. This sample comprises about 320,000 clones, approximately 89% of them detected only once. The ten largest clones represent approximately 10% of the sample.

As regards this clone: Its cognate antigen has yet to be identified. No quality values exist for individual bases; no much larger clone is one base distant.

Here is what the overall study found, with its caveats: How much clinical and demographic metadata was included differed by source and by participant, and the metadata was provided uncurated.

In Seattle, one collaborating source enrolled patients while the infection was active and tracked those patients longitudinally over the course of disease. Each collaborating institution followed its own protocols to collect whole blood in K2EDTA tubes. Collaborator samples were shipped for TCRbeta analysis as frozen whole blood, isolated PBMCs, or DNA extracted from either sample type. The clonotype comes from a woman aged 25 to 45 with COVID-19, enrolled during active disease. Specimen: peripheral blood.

CDR3 reads: CASRGRGLSYNEQFF. The nucleotide sequence is given as TGTGCCAGCAGGGGGCGGGGACTTTCTTACAATGAGCAGTTCTTC. The V and J segments used are TRBV27 and TRBJ2-1, and possibly TRBD2, on 6 matching bases. CDR1 and CDR2 are drawn from the germline V gene (reference sequence): MNHEY, SMNVEV. The CDR3 holds 15 amino acids from the cysteine to the phenylalanine. Just CDR3 DNA is preserved here, 45 bases in frame from base 1. V is clipped by 6 bases and J by 4 bases, and the sequence between their germline boundaries is 16 bases long.